These 11 T cell receptor beta chains were sequenced from one sample in a study of T cells in Graves' hyperthyroidism and ophthalmopathy. What was amplified from RNA transcripts were TCR beta CDR3 regions. The HTBI set primed first-round TCR CDR3 RT-PCR. TCRdb passed the multiplex PCR reads through MiXCR, listing each CDR3 protein once. This table has 400,000 to 500,000 distinct CDR3 sequences, around 13% appearing once. Sequenced input: blood. These receptors came from a young woman with Graves' hyperthyroidism.

This clonotype was found many times. The J gene is TRBJ2-3, the V gene TRBV6-2 or TRBV6-3; TRBD2 matches 10 bases. Germline V gives CDR1 MNHEY, CDR2 SVGEGT. CDR3 size: 15 residues. Trimming removed 4 bases from V and 3 bases from J; junction bases left unmatched: 4. The CDR3 is CASSSAGGPTDTQYF. The CDR3, as DNA: TGTGCCAGCAGTTCAGCGGGAGGGCCGACAGATACGCAGTATTTT.

This clonotype has only a few counts. V is TRBV9 and J is TRBJ2-1, with TRBD2 matching over 14 bases. Germline CDR1 is SGDLS and CDR2 is YYNGEE. This CDR3 is built from 15 residues. V trimming: 6 bases; J trimming: 10 bases; junction bases outside the gene matches: 9. The CDR3: CASTPGTSGSYEQFF. The CDR3 DNA reads TGTGCCAGCACCCCAGGGACTAGCGGGAGTTACGAGCAGTTCTTC.

This clonotype was seen more than once but under ten times. The chain links TRBV29-1 to TRBJ2-7; the D call may be TRBD1 or TRBD2 (5 bases each). Trimming took off 3 bases at V and 6 bases at J, with 9 bases between the two ends. CDR3 size: 11 residues. Germline CDR1 reads SQVTM; CDR2 reads ANQGSEA. CDR3 coding DNA: TGCAGCGTTGATGGGACCCCCGAGCAGTACTTC. Translation gives CSVDGTPEQYF.

This clonotype came up a few times. This chain connects TRBV10-1 to TRBJ1-6; 11 bases match TRBD1. This CDR3 is 14 amino acids long. V shed 2 bases, J shed 9 bases, and the junction held 0 bases outside the gene matches. The germline V gene encodes CDR1 WNHNN and CDR2 SYGVQD (reference sequence). This chain's CDR3 is CASSEGQGASPLHF. CDR3 DNA: TGCGCCAGCAGTGAGGGACAGGGGGCTTCACCCCTCCACTTT.

This clonotype was seen repeatedly, ten times or more. The chain has TRBV20-1 and TRBJ2-7; 10 nucleotides agree with TRBD2. The CDR3 is 15 residues long. With 6 bases clipped from V and 7 bases from J, the junction kept 15 bases outside the gene matches. CDR1 and CDR2 (germline): DFQATT, SNEGSKA (reference sequence). CDR3 DNA sequence: TGCAGTGCCCCAGGTTCTCTAGCGGGAGTTAAAGAGCAGTACTTC. Translating gives CSAPGSLAGVKEQYF.

A few counts support this clonotype. The rearrangement joins TRBV25-1 to TRBJ2-2; D gene uncertain. The V gene lost 1 base and the J gene lost 1 base, with 10 bases spanning the gap. From germline, CDR1 is MGHDK and CDR2 SYGVNS. This CDR3 is 16 amino acids long. The CDR3 protein is CASSEWPYQNTGELFF. In nucleotides, the CDR3 is TGTGCCAGCAGTGAATGGCCATACCAGAACACCGGGGAGCTGTTTTTT.

This clonotype has more than one count but fewer than ten. The chain has TRBV30 and TRBJ2-7, with 12 bases matching TRBD2. The ends lost 3 bases at V and 3 bases at J; junction bases unmatched: 3. The CDR3 length is 14 residues. Germline CDR1 GTSNPN, CDR2 SVGIG (reference sequence). As DNA, the CDR3 is TGTGCCTGGAGGCTAGCGGGAGGGCGCTACGAGCAGTACTTC. It yields the protein CAWRLAGGRYEQYF.

This clonotype was seen many times. The V and J genes are TRBV20-1 and TRBJ2-5; D possibly corresponds to TRBD1 (5 bases). Germline-derived CDR1 and CDR2 are DFQATT and SNEGSKA (reference sequence). CDR3 length: 11 amino acids. Trimming removed 2 bases at V and 4 bases at J, with 5 bases between. The CDR3 protein is CSARQGETQYF. In nucleotides, the CDR3 is TGCAGTGCTAGACAGGGAGAGACCCAGTACTTC.

The V and J genes are TRBV4-2 and TRBJ2-7, with 12 bases matching TRBD2. This CDR3 has 16 amino acids. Germline V gene sequence: CDR1 LGHNA, CDR2 YNFKEQ. The ends lost 1 base at V and 5 bases at J; junction bases unmatched: 6. Written as DNA, the CDR3 is TGTGCCAGCAGCCAAGGCGCCACTAGCGGGAGGAACGAGCAGTACTTC. The encoded protein is CASSQGATSGRNEQYF.

This clonotype was seen ten or more times. One junction end does not reproduce the germline sequence, and a read error may be involved. This chain connects TRBV5-1 to TRBJ2-1, with D possibly matching TRBD2 (5 bases). The CDR3 extends over 15 amino acids. CDR1 is SGHRS and CDR2 is YFSETQ in the germline V gene. The CDR3: CASSYEGVSYNEQFF. The CDR3 region has the DNA TGCGCCAGCAGCTATGAGGGAGTATCCTATAATGAGCAGTTCTTC.

The chain combines TRBV19 with TRBJ2-3, with a tentative D call TRBD2 (5 bases). Trimming took off 11 bases at V and 4 bases at J, with 28 bases between the two ends. This CDR3 region has 17 residues. Germline loops: CDR1 LNHDA, CDR2 SQIVND (reference sequence). CDR3 bases: TGTGCCCTTCCCGGGGTCGGGAACCAAAACCGTCCAGATACGCAGTATTTT. It yields the protein CALPGVGNQNRPDTQYF.